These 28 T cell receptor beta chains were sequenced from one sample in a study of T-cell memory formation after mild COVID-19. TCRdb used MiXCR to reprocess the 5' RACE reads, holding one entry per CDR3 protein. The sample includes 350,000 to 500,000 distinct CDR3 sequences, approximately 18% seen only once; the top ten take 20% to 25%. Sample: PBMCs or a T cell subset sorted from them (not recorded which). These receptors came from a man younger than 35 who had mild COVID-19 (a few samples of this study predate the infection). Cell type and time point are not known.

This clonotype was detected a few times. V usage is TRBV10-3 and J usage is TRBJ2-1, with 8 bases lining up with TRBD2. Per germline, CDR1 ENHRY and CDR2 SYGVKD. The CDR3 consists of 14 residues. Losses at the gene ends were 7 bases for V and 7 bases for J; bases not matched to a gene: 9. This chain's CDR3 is CAINPGGPGNEQFF. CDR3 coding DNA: TGTGCCATCAACCCGGGGGGGCCGGGAAATGAGCAGTTCTTC.

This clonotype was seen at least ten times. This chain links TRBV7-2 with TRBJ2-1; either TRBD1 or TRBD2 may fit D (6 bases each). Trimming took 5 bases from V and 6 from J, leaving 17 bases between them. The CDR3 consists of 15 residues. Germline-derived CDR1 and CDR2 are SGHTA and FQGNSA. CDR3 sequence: CASSPDGGRGNEQFF. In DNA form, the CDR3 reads TGTGCCAGCAGCCCCGATGGGGGGCGGGGCAATGAGCAGTTCTTC.

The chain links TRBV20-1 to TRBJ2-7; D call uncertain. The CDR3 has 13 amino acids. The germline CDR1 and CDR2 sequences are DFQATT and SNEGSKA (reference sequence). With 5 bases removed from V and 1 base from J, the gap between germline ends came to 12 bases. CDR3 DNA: TGCAGTGCTTCGGAGAGCAGTTCCTACGAGCAGTACTTC. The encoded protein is CSASESSSYEQYF.

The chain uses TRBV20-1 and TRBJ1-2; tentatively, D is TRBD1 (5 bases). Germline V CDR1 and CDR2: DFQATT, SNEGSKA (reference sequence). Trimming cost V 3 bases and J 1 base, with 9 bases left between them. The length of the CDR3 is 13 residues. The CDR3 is CSARETVNYGYTF. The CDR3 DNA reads TGCAGTGCTAGGGAGACAGTTAACTATGGCTACACCTTC.

The CDR3 region has the DNA TGCGCCAGCAGCCCCCGGGGAGGGGGTGTAACCGGGGAGCTGTTTTTT. It codes for CASSPRGGGVTGELFF. The V call is TRBV5-1, the J call TRBJ2-2; TRBD2 might be the D (7 bases). V was shortened by 4 bases and J by 5 bases, with 18 bases between the two germline ends. CDR1 and CDR2 from the germline V gene are SGHRS and YFSETQ. The CDR3 runs to 16 residues.

CDR3 residues: CASNLLRGKNSPLHF. CDR3 coding DNA: TGTGCCAGCAACCTCCTCAGGGGGAAGAATTCACCCCTCCACTTT. The gene calls are TRBV3-1 and TRBJ1-6; TRBD1 matches 7 bases. The V and J ends lost 7 bases and 7 bases, in that order; junction bases with no gene match: 10. This CDR3 spans 15 amino acids. Looked up from germline, CDR1 is LGHDT and CDR2 is YNNKEL (reference sequence).

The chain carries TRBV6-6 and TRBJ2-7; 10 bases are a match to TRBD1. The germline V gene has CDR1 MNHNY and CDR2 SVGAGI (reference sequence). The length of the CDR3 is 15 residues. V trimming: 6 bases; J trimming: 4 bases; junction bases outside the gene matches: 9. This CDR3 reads CASSDRGLGIYEQYF. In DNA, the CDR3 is TGTGCCAGCAGCGACAGGGGGCTGGGGATTTACGAGCAGTACTTC.

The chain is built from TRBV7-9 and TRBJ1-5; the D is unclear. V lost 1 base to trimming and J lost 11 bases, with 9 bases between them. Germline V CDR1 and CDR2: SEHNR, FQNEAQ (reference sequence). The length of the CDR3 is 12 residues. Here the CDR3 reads CASSLDGQAQHF. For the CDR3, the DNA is TGTGCCAGCAGCTTAGATGGCCAGGCCCAGCATTTT.

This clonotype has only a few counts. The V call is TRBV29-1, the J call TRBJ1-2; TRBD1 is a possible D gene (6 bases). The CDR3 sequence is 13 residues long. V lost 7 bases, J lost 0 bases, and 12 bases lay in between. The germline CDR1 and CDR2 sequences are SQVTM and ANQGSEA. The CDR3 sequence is CSAVTGANYGYTF. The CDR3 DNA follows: TGCAGCGCCGTGACAGGCGCTAACTATGGCTACACCTTC. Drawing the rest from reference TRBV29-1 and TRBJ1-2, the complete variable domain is SAVISQKPSRDICQRGTSLTIQCQVDSQVTMMFWYRQQPGQSLTLIATANQGSEATYESGFVIDKFPISRPNLTFSTLTVSNMSPEDSSIYLCSAVTGANYGYTFGSGTRLTVV.

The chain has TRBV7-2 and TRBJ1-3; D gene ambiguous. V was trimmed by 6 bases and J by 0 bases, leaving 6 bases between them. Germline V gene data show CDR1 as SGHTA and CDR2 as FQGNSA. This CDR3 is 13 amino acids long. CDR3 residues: CASRRSSGNTIYF. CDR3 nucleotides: TGTGCCAGCAGAAGGAGCTCTGGAAACACCATATATTTT.

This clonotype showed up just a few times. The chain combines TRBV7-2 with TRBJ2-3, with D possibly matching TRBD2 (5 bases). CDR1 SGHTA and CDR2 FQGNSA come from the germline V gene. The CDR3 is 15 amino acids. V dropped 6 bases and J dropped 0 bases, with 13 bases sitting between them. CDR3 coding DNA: TGTGCCAGCAGGTTTAGAGCGGCTAGCACAGATACGCAGTATTTT. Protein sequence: CASRFRAASTDTQYF.

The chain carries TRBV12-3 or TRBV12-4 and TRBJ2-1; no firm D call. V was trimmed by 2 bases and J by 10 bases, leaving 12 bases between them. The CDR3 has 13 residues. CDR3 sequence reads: CASSLKVTHEQFF. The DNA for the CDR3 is TGTGCCAGCAGTTTAAAGGTAACCCACGAGCAGTTCTTC.

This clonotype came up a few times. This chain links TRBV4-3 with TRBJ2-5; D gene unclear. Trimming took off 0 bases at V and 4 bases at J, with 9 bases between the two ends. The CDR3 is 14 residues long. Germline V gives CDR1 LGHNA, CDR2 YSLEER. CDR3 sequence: CASSQDLLGETQYF. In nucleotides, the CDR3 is TGCGCCAGCAGCCAAGATCTTTTAGGAGAGACCCAGTACTTC.

CDR3 sequence reads: CASSPTLTYEQYV. CDR3 nucleotides: TGTGCCAGCAGTCCGACCCTTACATACGAGCAGTACGTC. The chain combines TRBV6-6 with TRBJ2-7; no clear D. Trimming left V 5 bases short and J 4 bases short, with 12 bases between. The CDR3 is 13 amino acids. Per the germline V gene, CDR1 is MNHNY and CDR2 is SVGAGI (reference sequence).

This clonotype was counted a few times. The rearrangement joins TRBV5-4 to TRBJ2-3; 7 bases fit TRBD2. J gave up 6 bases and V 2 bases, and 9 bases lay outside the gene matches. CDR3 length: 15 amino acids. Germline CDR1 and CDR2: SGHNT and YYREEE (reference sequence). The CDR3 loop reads CASSLDGGSFDTQYF. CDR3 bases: TGTGCCAGCAGCTTAGACGGGGGGTCATTCGATACGCAGTATTTT. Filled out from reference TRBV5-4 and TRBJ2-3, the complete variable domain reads ETGVTQSPTHLIKTRGQQVTLRCSSQSGHNTVSWYQQALGQGPQFIFQYYREEENGRGNFPPRFSGLQFPNYSSELNVNALELDDSALYLCASSLDGGSFDTQYFGPGTRLTVL.

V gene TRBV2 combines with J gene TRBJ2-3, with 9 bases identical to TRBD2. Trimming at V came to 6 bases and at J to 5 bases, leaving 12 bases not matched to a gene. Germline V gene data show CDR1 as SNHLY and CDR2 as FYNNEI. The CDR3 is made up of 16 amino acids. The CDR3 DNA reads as TGTGCCAGCAGCCCGGCTGGCGGGGGGGCGATAGATACGCAGTATTTT. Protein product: CASSPAGGGAIDTQYF.

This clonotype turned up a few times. The DNA of the CDR3 is TGTGCCAGCAGTTCCCCGGGACAGGGGATAGAGACCCAGTACTTC. Its translation is CASSSPGQGIETQYF. J is TRBJ2-5 and V is TRBV12-3 or TRBV12-4; 10 bases are a match to TRBD1. J lost 4 bases, V lost 4 bases, and 6 bases had no gene match. This CDR3 spans 15 amino acids.

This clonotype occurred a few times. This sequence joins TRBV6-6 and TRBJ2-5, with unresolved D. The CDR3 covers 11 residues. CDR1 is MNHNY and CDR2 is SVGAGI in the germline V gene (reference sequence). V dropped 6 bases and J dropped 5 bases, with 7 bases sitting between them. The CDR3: CASSRSETQYF. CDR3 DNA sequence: TGTGCCAGCAGCCGTAGCGAGACCCAGTACTTC.

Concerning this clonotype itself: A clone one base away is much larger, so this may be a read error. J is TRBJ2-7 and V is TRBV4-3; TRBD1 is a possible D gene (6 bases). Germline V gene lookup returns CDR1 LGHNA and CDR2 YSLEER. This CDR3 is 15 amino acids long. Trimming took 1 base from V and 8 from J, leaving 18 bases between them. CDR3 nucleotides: TGCGCCAGCAGCCAAGCTCAGCAAACAGGGTCCCAGCAGTACTTC. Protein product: CASSQAQQTGSQQYF.

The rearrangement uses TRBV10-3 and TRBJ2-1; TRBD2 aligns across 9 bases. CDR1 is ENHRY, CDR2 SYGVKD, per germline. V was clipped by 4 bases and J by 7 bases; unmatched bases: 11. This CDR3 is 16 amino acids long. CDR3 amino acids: CAISVPQLAGKNEQFF. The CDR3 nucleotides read TGTGCCATCAGTGTCCCTCAGCTAGCGGGGAAAAATGAGCAGTTCTTC.

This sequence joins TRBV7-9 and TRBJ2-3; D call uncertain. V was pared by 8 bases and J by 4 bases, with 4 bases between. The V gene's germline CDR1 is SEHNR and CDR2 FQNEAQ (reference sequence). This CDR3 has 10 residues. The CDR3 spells CASGSDTQYF. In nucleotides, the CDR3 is TGTGCCAGCGGGTCAGATACGCAGTATTTT.

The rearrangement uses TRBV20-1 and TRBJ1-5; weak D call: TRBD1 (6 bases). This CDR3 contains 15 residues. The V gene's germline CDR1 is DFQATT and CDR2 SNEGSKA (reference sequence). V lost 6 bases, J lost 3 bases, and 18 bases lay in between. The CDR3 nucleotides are TGCAGTGCCAGACCCGGAGGACAGTCCAATCAGCCCCAGCATTTT. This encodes CSARPGGQSNQPQHF.

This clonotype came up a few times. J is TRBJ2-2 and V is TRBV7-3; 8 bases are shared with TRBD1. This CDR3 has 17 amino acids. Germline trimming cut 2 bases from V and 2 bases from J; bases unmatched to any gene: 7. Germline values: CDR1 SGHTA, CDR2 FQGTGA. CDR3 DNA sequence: TGTGCCAGCAGCTTATATCCGGACAGGGTCAACACCGGGGAGCTGTTTTTT. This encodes CASSLYPDRVNTGELFF.

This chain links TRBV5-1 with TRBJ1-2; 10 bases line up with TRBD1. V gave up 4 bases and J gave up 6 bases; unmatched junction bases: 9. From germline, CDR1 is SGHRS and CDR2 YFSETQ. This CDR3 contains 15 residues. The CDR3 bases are TGCGCCAGCAGCCGGACCGGGACAGGGGTTAATGGCTACACCTTC. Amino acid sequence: CASSRTGTGVNGYTF.

Here the CDR3 DNA reads TGTGCCATCAGACAGCAGGGTCCCCAAGAGACCCAGTACTTC. It translates to CAIRQQGPQETQYF. The gene calls are TRBV10-3 and TRBJ2-5; the D gene is possibly TRBD1 (5 bases). V gave up 6 bases and J gave up 1 base, with 12 bases separating them. The germline V gene encodes CDR1 ENHRY and CDR2 SYGVKD. CDR3 length: 14 amino acids.

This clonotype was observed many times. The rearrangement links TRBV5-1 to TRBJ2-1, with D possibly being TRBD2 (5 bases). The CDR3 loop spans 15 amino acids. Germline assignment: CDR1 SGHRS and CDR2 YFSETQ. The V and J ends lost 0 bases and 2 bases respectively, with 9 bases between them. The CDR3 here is CASSLAGETYNEQFF. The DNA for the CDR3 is TGCGCCAGCAGCTTGGCCGGGGAAACCTACAATGAGCAGTTCTTC. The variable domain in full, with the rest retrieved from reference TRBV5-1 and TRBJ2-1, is KAGVTQTPRYLIKTRGQQVTLSCSPISGHRSVSWYQQTPGQGLQFLFEYFSETQRNKGNFPGRFSGRQFSNSRSEMNVSTLELGDSALYLCASSLAGETYNEQFFGPGTRLTVL.

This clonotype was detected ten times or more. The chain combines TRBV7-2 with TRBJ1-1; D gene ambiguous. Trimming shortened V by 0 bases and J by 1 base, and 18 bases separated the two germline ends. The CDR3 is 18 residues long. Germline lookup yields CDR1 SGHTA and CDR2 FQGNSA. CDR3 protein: CASSLARTYSPGNTEAFF. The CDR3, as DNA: TGTGCCAGCAGCTTAGCCCGAACTTACAGTCCTGGGAACACTGAAGCTTTCTTT.

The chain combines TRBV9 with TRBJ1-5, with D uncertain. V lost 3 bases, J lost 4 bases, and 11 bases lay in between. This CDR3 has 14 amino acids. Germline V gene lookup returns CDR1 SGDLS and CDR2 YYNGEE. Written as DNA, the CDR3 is TGTGCCAGCAGCGAAAGCACAGCGAATCAGCCCCAGCATTTT. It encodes CASSESTANQPQHF.